Below, 8 T cell receptor beta chains from the same sample are listed, as sequenced in a study of blood T cell repertoires in COVID-19. The repertoire was sequenced with immunoSEQ multiplex PCR; TCRdb's copy has only in-frame clones and lacks some. There are approximately 530,000 clones in the sample; 85% to 90% occur only once, and less than 9% lies in the top ten. Sequencing was performed on peripheral blood. These receptors were collected from a woman aged 45 to 65 with COVID-19, enrolled during active disease.

This clone was seen a few times. The chain employs TRBV24-1 and TRBJ1-2, with TRBD1 matching 7 bases. The trim removed 9 bases at V and 3 bases at J, leaving 6 bases unmatched. The CDR3 loop spans 13 amino acids. Per germline, CDR1 KGHDR and CDR2 SFDVKD. The CDR3 reads CATRRTGDYGYTF. CDR3 coding DNA: TGTGCCACCCGAAGGACAGGAGACTATGGCTACACCTTC.

This chain uses TRBV19 with TRBJ2-7, with 7 nucleotides matching TRBD1. Germline V gives CDR1 LNHDA, CDR2 SQIVND (reference sequence). The junction had 11 bases not matched to a gene; V was cut back by 6 bases and J by 3 bases. CDR3 length: 15 amino acids. As DNA, the CDR3 is TGTGCCAGTAGGGACGTCGGGACAGAAAGCTACGAGCAGTACTTC. Translation gives CASRDVGTESYEQYF.

The J gene is TRBJ2-7, the V gene TRBV10-1; TRBD2 is a possible D gene (6 bases). With 4 bases removed from V and 6 bases from J, the gap between germline ends came to 10 bases. This CDR3 region has 12 residues. Germline CDR1 is WNHNN and CDR2 is SYGVQD (reference sequence). The CDR3: CASSAYSGEQYF. The CDR3 DNA follows: TGCGCCAGCAGTGCGTATAGCGGCGAGCAGTACTTC.

V usage is TRBV30 and J usage is TRBJ1-1, with D unresolved. The CDR3 runs 11 residues. CDR1 and CDR2 from the germline V gene are GTSNPN and SVGIG (reference sequence). The ends were cut back, 7 bases at V and 3 bases at J, with 9 bases in the middle. As DNA, the CDR3 is TGTGCCTCCTCTCAGGACACTGAAGCTTTCTTT. It is translated as CASSQDTEAFF.

The gene calls are TRBV5-4 and TRBJ2-1, with 7 bases that match TRBD2. The V gene end was trimmed by 0 bases and the J gene end by 3 bases; junction bases not matched to a gene: 0. The CDR3 consists of 14 residues. CDR1 SGHNT and CDR2 YYREEE come from the germline V gene (reference sequence). This chain's CDR3 is CASSLGGGYNEQFF. In DNA, the CDR3 is TGTGCCAGCAGCTTGGGGGGGGGCTACAATGAGCAGTTCTTC.

CDR3 protein: CASSSLDSQETQYF. The CDR3 DNA follows: TGTGCCAGCAGCTCGCTGGACAGCCAAGAGACCCAGTACTTC. The chain recombines TRBV5-5 with TRBJ2-5, with D possibly matching TRBD1 (6 bases). Germline-derived CDR1 and CDR2 are SGHKS and YYEKEE (reference sequence). The CDR3 contains 14 residues. The V and J ends lost 3 bases and 1 base respectively, with 10 bases between them.

The chain employs TRBV6-5 and TRBJ1-2; 7 bases match TRBD1. J was trimmed by 4 bases and V by 4 bases; bases with no gene match: 12. This CDR3 is built from 16 residues. Germline loops: CDR1 MNHEY, CDR2 SVGAGI. CDR3 DNA: TGTGCCAGCAGTTCCTCGACAGGGCTGGAGATCTATGGCTACACCTTC. Translating gives CASSSSTGLEIYGYTF.

CDR3 in amino acids: CASRELNTEAFF. The CDR3 DNA reads TGTGCCAGCCGGGAGTTGAACACTGAAGCTTTCTTT. The V call is TRBV12-3 or TRBV12-4, the J call TRBJ1-1; D is uncertain. Trimming left V 8 bases short and J 0 bases short, with 7 bases between. The CDR3 sequence is 12 residues long.